This entry describes one T cell receptor (beta chain). The antigen it recognizes is unknown. No quality values exist for individual bases; no much larger clone is one base distant. TCRbeta CDR3 regions were amplified from genomic DNA using the immunoSEQ Assay, a bias-controlled multiplex PCR. The original pipeline was this. The number of nucleated cells in each sample was estimated from the amplification of reference gene primers within the assay. To quantify the absolute abundance of each unique TCRbeta CDR3 rearrangement, sequence reads were collapsed and filtered. For each sample, productive Simpson clonality was calculated by taking the square root of Simpson's diversity index across productive rearrangements. TCRdb re-hosts the immuneACCESS table, in-frame sequences only. Its copies lack some clones; in the studies checked, an unresolved V gene accounts for under half of them, and the cause for the rest is not known. Clone size and the V and J calls come from that table; the DNA yielded D and trimming. The sample has about 120,000 clones on record, 90% of them singletons. Roughly 1.9% of the sample goes to the ten largest clones.

The source of the sample is a study of blood T cell repertoires in COVID-19 (dated by TCRdb to the early 2020s). About the study as a whole: Samples covering the acute and convalescent phases of COVID-19 were provided by collaborators in the United States, Italy and Spain. The material from the prospective study consisted of cDNA or gDNA derived from T cells, B-cell-depleted T cells, or PBMCs. The dataset comprised deeply sampled blood TCRbeta repertoires from subjects exposed to, actively infected with, or recovered from COVID-19. A freely available public database, intended as a resource for researchers studying the immune response to SARS-CoV-2, is where the repertoires were released. Samples came from the ongoing ImmuneRACE study (first 160 participants) plus 1,254 subjects from 6 global collaborators. The sample metadata nearly always contained a de-identified subject ID, COVID-19 status, age in years and sex. Where available, HLA class I and class II types were taken from metadata supplied by the sample provider and were not determined by assay-based typing.

The CDR3 spans 12 residues, from the cysteine through the phenylalanine. Left in the record is the CDR3 DNA by itself, 36 bases read in frame from the first base. The germline V gene yields SGHDT for CDR1 and YYEEEE for CDR2. V gives up 3 bases and J gives up 9 bases, and the segment between their germline ends measures 10 bases. Summary of the overall study and its limitations: The quantity of clinical and demographic metadata differed by source and by participant and was supplied without curation.

Whole blood was collected in K2EDTA tubes by collaborating institutions according to the institutions' own protocols. For TCRbeta analysis, collaborator samples were shipped as frozen whole blood, as isolated PBMCs, or as DNA extracted from either sample type. The receptor was isolated from a human donor with active COVID-19. The donor label of this sample is uncertain. Recombination linked TRBV5-6 to TRBJ2-1; no confident D gene assignment can be made. Specimen: peripheral blood. The CDR3 reads CASSSHSGEQFF. The sequence in DNA is TGTGCCAGCAGCTCCCATTCCGGTGAGCAGTTCTTC.